Given below is one T cell receptor (beta chain) in context. Its antigen is unidentified. This specimen belongs to a study of vaccination and CD4 T cells after COVID-19. Whole-study results and caveats: For SARS-CoV-2-reactive clonotypes, the median went from roughly 19 to 38, a nonsignificant increase.

Cultured CD4+ T-cell DNA underwent Oncomine TCR Beta short-read sequencing. TCRdb recomputed calls from the PCR reads with MiXCR, one row per CDR3 protein. The sample lists 10,000 to 13,000 distinct CDR3 sequences, approximately 49% occurring once. Treatment described: approximately 9-day PBMC culture with coronavirus spike peptide pools or control peptides (ViraFEST assay). The sequenced sample consisted of CD4+ T cells from blood, cultured in vitro. The sequence was obtained from a human donor who had recovered from COVID-19.

The CDR3 DNA sequence: TGCGCCAGCAGCCTACATCCGACAGGGCGAGTGAACACTGAAGCTTTCTTT. The encoded protein is CASSLHPTGRVNTEAFF. The V call is TRBV5-1, the J call TRBJ1-1, with 7 bases aligning to TRBD1. The CDR3 loop spans 17 amino acids. Germline CDR1 reads SGHRS; CDR2 reads YFSETQ. V dropped 4 bases and J dropped 0; count of bases not matched to a gene: 12.